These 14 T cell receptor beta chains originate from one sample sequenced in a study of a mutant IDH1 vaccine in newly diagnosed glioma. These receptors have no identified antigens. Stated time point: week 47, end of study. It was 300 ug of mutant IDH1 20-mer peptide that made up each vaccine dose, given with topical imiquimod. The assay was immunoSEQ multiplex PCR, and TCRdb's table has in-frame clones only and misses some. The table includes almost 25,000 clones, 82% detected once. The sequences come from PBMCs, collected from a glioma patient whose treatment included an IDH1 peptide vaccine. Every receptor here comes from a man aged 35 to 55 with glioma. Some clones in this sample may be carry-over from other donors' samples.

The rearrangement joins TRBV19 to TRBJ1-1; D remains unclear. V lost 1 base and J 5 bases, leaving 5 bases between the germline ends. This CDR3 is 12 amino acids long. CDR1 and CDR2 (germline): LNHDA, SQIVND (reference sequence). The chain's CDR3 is CASSIGTTEAFF. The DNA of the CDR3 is TGTGCCAGTAGTATAGGCACTACTGAAGCTTTCTTT.

The CDR3 bases are TGTGCCTGGAGTGTACTTGGGGTCAACTATGGCTACACCTTC. It yields the protein CAWSVLGVNYGYTF. V gene TRBV30 combines with J gene TRBJ1-2; D remains unclear. CDR3 length equals 14 residues. The germline V gene encodes CDR1 GTSNPN and CDR2 SVGIG (reference sequence). V was pared by 0 bases and J by 2 bases, with 10 bases between.

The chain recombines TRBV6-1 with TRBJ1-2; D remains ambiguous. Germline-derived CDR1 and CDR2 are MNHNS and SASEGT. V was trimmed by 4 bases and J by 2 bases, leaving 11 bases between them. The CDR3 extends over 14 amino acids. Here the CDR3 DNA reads TGTGCCAGCAGTGGTAACCATTGGAACTATGGCTACACCTTC. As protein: CASSGNHWNYGYTF.

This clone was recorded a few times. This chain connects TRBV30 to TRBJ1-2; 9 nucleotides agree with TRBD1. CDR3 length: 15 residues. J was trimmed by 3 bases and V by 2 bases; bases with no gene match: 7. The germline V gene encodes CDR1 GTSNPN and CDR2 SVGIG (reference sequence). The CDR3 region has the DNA TGTGCCTGGAGTCTTAAGACAGGGGGACACTATGGCTACACCTTC. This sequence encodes CAWSLKTGGHYGYTF.

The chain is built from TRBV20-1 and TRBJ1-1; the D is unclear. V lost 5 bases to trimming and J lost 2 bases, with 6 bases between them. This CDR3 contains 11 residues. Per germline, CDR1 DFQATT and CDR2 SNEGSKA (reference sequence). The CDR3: CSAGLNTEAFF. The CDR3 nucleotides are TGCAGTGCTGGTCTTAACACTGAAGCTTTCTTT.

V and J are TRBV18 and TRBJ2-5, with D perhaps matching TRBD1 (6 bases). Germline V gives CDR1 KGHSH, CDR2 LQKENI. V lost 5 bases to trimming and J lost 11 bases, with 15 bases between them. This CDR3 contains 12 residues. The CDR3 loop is CASSSQGRSQYF. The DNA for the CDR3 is TGTGCCAGCTCATCACAGGGAAGGTCGCAGTACTTC.

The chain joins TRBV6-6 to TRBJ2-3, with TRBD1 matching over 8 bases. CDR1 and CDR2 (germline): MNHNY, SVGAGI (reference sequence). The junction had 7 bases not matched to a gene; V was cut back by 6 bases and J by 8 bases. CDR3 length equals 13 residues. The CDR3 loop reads CASRPGTGGTQYF. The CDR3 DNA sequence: TGTGCCAGCAGACCCGGGACAGGCGGTACGCAGTATTTT.

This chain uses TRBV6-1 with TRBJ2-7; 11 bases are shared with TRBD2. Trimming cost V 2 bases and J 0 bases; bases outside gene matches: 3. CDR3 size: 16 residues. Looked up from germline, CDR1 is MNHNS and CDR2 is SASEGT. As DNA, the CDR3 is TGTGCCAGCAGTGAAATGACTAGCGGGGTCTCCTACGAGCAGTACTTC. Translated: CASSEMTSGVSYEQYF.

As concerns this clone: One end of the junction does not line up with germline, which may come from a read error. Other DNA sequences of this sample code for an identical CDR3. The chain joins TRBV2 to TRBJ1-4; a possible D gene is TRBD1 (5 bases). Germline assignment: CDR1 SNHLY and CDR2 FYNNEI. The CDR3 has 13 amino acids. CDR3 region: CAGEGQGDEKLFF. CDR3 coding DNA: TGTGCCGGCGAGGGGCAGGGCGATGAAAAATTGTTTTTT.

The CDR3 DNA sequence: TGTGCCACCAGGGAAAAGCGGGGGGTAGGCATTCAGTACTTC. Protein sequence: CATREKRGVGIQYF. This chain joins TRBV2 and TRBJ2-4, with TRBD2 matching 9 bases. V was clipped by 10 bases and J by 9 bases; unmatched bases: 13. The CDR3 has 14 residues. CDR1 is SNHLY, CDR2 FYNNEI, per germline.

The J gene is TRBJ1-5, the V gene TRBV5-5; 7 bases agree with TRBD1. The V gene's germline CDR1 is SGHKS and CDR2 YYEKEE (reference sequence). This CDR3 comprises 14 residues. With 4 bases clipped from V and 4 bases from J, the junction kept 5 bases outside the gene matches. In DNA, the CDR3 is TGTGCCAGCAGCCCTGGACAGGCGAATCAGCCCCAGCATTTT. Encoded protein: CASSPGQANQPQHF.

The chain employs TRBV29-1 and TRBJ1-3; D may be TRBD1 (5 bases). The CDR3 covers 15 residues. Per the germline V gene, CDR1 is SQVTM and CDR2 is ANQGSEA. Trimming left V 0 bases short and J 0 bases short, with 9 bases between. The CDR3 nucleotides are TGCAGCGTTGAAGACACAGGCGACTCTGGAAACACCATATATTTT. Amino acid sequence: CSVEDTGDSGNTIYF.

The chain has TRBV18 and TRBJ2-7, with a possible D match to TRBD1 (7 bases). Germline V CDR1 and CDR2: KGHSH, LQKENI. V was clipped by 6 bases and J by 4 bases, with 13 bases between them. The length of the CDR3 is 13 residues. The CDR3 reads CASSFSGGYEQYF. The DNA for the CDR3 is TGTGCCAGCTCTTTTTCAGGGGGGTACGAGCAGTACTTC.

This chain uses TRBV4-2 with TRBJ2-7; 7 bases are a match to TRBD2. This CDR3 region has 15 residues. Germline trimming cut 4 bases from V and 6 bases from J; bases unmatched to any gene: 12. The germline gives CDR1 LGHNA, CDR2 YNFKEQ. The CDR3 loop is CASSPNPGLPVEQYF. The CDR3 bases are TGTGCCAGCAGCCCAAACCCGGGACTACCTGTCGAGCAGTACTTC.